A single sample is the source of the 15 T cell receptor beta chains below, sequenced in a study of blood T cell repertoires in COVID-19. Produced via immunoSEQ multiplex PCR; TCRdb's table is partial and in-frame only. The table includes roughly 330,000 clones, roughly 88% detected once. What was sequenced was PBMCs or T cells enriched from blood (not recorded which). The receptors stem from a man aged 25-40 years who had recovered from COVID-19.

In DNA, the CDR3 is TGTGCCAGCAGTTATGTCGTCTATGGGGCCAACGTCCTGACTTTC. Translated, it gives CASSYVVYGANVLTF. The rearrangement links TRBV6-5 to TRBJ2-6; D remains ambiguous. The CDR3 consists of 15 residues. V was clipped by 3 bases and J by 3 bases, with 9 bases between them. From germline, CDR1 is MNHEY and CDR2 SVGAGI.

This chain links TRBV12-3 or TRBV12-4 with TRBJ1-2, with D tentatively TRBD1 (6 bases). Between the trimmed V and J ends, which lost 6 bases and 2 bases, there was a span of 10 bases. The CDR3 runs 13 residues. For the CDR3, the DNA is TGTGCCAGCAGACAGGACAGAAACTATGGCTACACCTTC. Protein product: CASRQDRNYGYTF.

The CDR3 reads CAWMGQGSNQPQHF. In nucleotides, the CDR3 is TGTGCCTGGATGGGACAGGGAAGCAATCAGCCCCAGCATTTT. The chain recombines TRBV30 with TRBJ1-5, with 9 bases lining up with TRBD1. This CDR3 comprises 14 residues. V was clipped by 4 bases and J by 1 base; unmatched bases: 2. Germline CDR1 and CDR2: GTSNPN and SVGIG (reference sequence).

V is TRBV27 and J is TRBJ1-6; D is perhaps TRBD1 (6 bases). CDR1 is MNHEY, CDR2 SMNVEV, per germline (reference sequence). The CDR3 sequence is 14 residues long. Trimming pared 7 bases from V and 7 bases from J, leaving 14 bases between. In nucleotides, the CDR3 is TGTGCCAGCACCTTGCAGGGGAAGAATTCACCCCTCCACTTT. The encoded protein is CASTLQGKNSPLHF.

The rearrangement uses TRBV28 and TRBJ1-5; tentative D call: TRBD1 (5 bases). Germline loops: CDR1 MDHEN, CDR2 SYDVKM. V was shortened by 6 bases and J by 3 bases, with 15 bases between the two germline ends. The CDR3 totals 15 residues. This chain's CDR3 is CASRPAQGNNQPQHF. The CDR3 DNA sequence: TGTGCCAGCAGGCCGGCCCAGGGCAACAATCAGCCCCAGCATTTT.

The chain is built from TRBV7-9 and TRBJ2-1, with D unresolved. The CDR3 runs to 14 residues. Germline V gene sequence: CDR1 SEHNR, CDR2 FQNEAQ (reference sequence). With 5 bases removed from V and 1 base from J, the gap between germline ends came to 9 bases. This chain's CDR3 is CASSVSSSYNEQFF. The CDR3 DNA reads TGTGCCAGCAGCGTAAGTAGTTCCTACAATGAGCAGTTCTTC. Full variable domain (rest looked up from reference TRBV7-9 and TRBJ2-1): DTGVSQNPRHKITKRGQNVTFRCDPISEHNRLYWYRQTLGQGPEFLTYFQNEAQLEKSRLLSDRFSAERPKGSFSTLEIQRTEQGDSAMYLCASSVSSSYNEQFFGPGTRLTVL.

CDR3 loop: CASSRGDRRNTEAFF. The DNA for the CDR3 is TGTGCCAGCAGCCGGGGGGACAGGAGAAACACTGAAGCTTTCTTT. The gene calls are TRBV3-1 (or the pseudogene TRBV3-2) and TRBJ1-1; TRBD1 agrees at 8 bases. V trimming: 4 bases; J trimming: 2 bases; junction bases outside the gene matches: 6. The CDR3 is made up of 15 amino acids. CDR1 and CDR2 from the germline V gene are LGHDT and YNNKEL (reference sequence).

The rearrangement joins TRBV3-1 (or the pseudogene TRBV3-2) to TRBJ2-1; possible D gene TRBD1, 5 bases. Germline-derived CDR1 and CDR2 are LGHDT and YNNKEL (reference sequence). This CDR3 region has 15 residues. V was trimmed by 4 bases and J by 1 base, leaving 11 bases between them. CDR3 amino acids: CASSRGGYSYNEQFF. In DNA, the CDR3 is TGTGCCAGCAGCCGGGGCGGTTATTCCTACAATGAGCAGTTCTTC.

The V call is TRBV19, the J call TRBJ1-2; possibly TRBD1 for D (6 bases). CDR3 length: 13 residues. The germline gives CDR1 LNHDA, CDR2 SQIVND (reference sequence). V was cut by 5 bases and J by 6 bases, with 13 bases left in between. The CDR3 sequence: CASSPQGHNGYTF. CDR3 bases: TGTGCCAGTAGTCCGCAGGGACACAATGGCTACACCTTC. The full variable domain, completed using reference TRBV19 and TRBJ1-2, is DGGITQSPKYLFRKEGQNVTLSCEQNLNHDAMYWYRQDPGQGLRLIYYSQIVNDFQKGDIAEGYSVSREKKESFPLTVTSAQKNPTAFYLCASSPQGHNGYTFGSGTRLTVV.

The chain couples TRBV30 to TRBJ1-5; D is perhaps TRBD1 (5 bases). The germline V gene has CDR1 GTSNPN and CDR2 SVGIG (reference sequence). The CDR3 has 18 residues. Trimming shortened V by 0 bases and J by 2 bases, and 20 bases separated the two germline ends. CDR3 region: CAWSVPWQGGIGNQPQHF. In DNA, the CDR3 is TGTGCCTGGAGTGTACCCTGGCAGGGAGGGATTGGCAATCAGCCCCAGCATTTT.

The chain joins TRBV7-2 to TRBJ2-3; the match to TRBD2 covers 10 bases. The CDR3 totals 19 residues. Germline values: CDR1 SGHTA, CDR2 FQGNSA. With V trimmed by 3 bases and J by 0 bases, 12 bases remained unmatched. CDR3 DNA sequence: TGTGCCAGCAGCTTCAAGTCTAGCGGGGGTTTTACTAGCACAGATACGCAGTATTTT. This gives the protein CASSFKSSGGFTSTDTQYF.

In nucleotides, the CDR3 is TGTGCCAGCAGCGCCTCACCCGGGACAGGGTCGAATGGCTACACCTTC. Translating gives CASSASPGTGSNGYTF. This sequence joins TRBV7-2 and TRBJ1-2, with 9 bases lining up with TRBD1. The germline CDR1 and CDR2 sequences are SGHTA and FQGNSA. Trimming removed 5 bases from V and 6 bases from J; junction bases left unmatched: 13. The CDR3 extends over 16 amino acids.

This chain joins TRBV28 and TRBJ1-4, with TRBD1 matching over 10 bases. V was pared by 6 bases and J by 7 bases, with 5 bases of the junction left unmatched. This CDR3 region has 14 residues. CDR1 and CDR2 from the germline V gene are MDHEN and SYDVKM. The CDR3 sequence: CASSPGQGTEKLFF. As DNA, the CDR3 is TGTGCCAGCAGCCCGGGACAGGGGACTGAAAAACTGTTTTTT.

The chain links TRBV5-1 to TRBJ2-5, with D possibly TRBD2 on 5 matching bases. The CDR3 covers 13 residues. Germline CDR1 SGHRS, CDR2 YFSETQ. V shed 4 bases and J shed 2 bases, with 9 bases lying between them. The CDR3 DNA reads as TGCGCCAGCAGCATGGGAGTTCAAGAGACCCAGTACTTC. Amino acids: CASSMGVQETQYF.

V is TRBV28 and J is TRBJ2-3; D is uncertain. V was pared by 3 bases and J by 7 bases, with 8 bases between. CDR3 size: 12 residues. Germline V lookup: CDR1 MDHEN, CDR2 SYDVKM. The CDR3, as DNA: TGTGCCAGCAGTTTGTTGTCTAATACGCAGTATTTT. It is translated as CASSLLSNTQYF.